These T cell receptor beta chains were read from a single sample in a study of CD8 T cells in Susac syndrome. One entry per CDR3 protein, called by TCRdb with MiXCR from the immunoSEQ multiplex PCR reads. The sample records 100,000 or so distinct CDR3 sequences, nearly 95% being singletons. Sequenced sample: CD4+ T cells from PBMCs. These receptors originate from a human donor in good health. Each CDR3 is given with its conserved first and last residue. Fields, in order: J gene, clone size, V gene, D gene, CDR3 DNA, CDR3 protein. D genes are given only for firm matches. Only part of the rows carry a size: once, few, many, or a class if the clone is expanded.

TRBJ1-2,few,TRBV25-1,-,TGTGCCAGCAGCGGGCGACTCGACGGTGGCTACACCTTC,CASSGRLDGGYTF
TRBJ2-1,-,TRBV4-2,-,TGTGCCAGCAGCCAAGAAGGGGCTAGTAGTAATGAGCAGTTCTTC,CASSQEGASSNEQFF
TRBJ2-5,-,TRBV20-1,-,TGCAGTGCTCCCCTCGGGGGGCGGAAGACCCAGTACTTC,CSAPLGGRKTQYF
TRBJ1-5,once,TRBV2,TRBD1,TGTGCCAGCAGGATTACAGGGGGCAATCAGCCCCAGCATTTT,CASRITGGNQPQHF
TRBJ2-7,-,TRBV6-1,TRBD2,TGTGCCACACGGGACCTCTCTGCTAGCGGGAGACTTAACGAGCAGTACTTC,CATRDLSASGRLNEQYF
TRBJ2-3,-,TRBV7-9,-,TGTGCCAGCGGGGTCGCAGATACGCAGTATTTT,CASGVADTQYF
TRBJ1-1,-,TRBV5-1,-,TGCGCCAGCAGCGGGTCAAATCCGGATCCCACTGAAGCTTTCTTT,CASSGSNPDPTEAFF
TRBJ1-2,-,TRBV3-1,TRBD1,TGTGCCAGCAGCCCAACGGGACAGGCCCCTCGAGGCTACACCTTC,CASSPTGQAPRGYTF
TRBJ1-1,-,TRBV20-1,TRBD1,TGCAGTGTTGACAGGGGTGGGACTGAAGCTTTCTTT,CSVDRGGTEAFF
TRBJ1-1,-,TRBV20-1,-,TGCAGTGCTAGTGGGGACACTGAAGCTTTCTTT,CSASGDTEAFF
TRBJ2-2,-,TRBV29-1,-,TGCAGCGTTGGACTCAGAGTGAACACCGGGGAGCTGTTTTTT,CSVGLRVNTGELFF
TRBJ2-4,-,TRBV19,-,TGTGCCAGTAGTGGGCCCGTAGCCAAAAACATTCAGTACTTC,CASSGPVAKNIQYF
TRBJ2-3,-,TRBV7-8,TRBD2,TGTGCCAGCAGCTTAGCTAGCGGGGGACTCACAGATACGCAGTATTTT,CASSLASGGLTDTQYF
TRBJ2-3,once,TRBV6-2/TRBV6-3,-,TGTGCCAGCAGTTCCGGGACGTTTAGGAACGTTACGCAGTATTTT,CASSSGTFRNVTQYF
TRBJ1-5,once,TRBV2,-,TGTGCCAGCAGTGTTTGGGGAGTCAATCAGCCCCAGCATTTT,CASSVWGVNQPQHF
TRBJ2-7,-,TRBV5-6,TRBD2,TGTGCCAGCAGTTATATTCTAGCGGGGGGCCCCTACGAGCAGTACTTC,CASSYILAGGPYEQYF
TRBJ2-1,-,TRBV30,-,TGTGCCTGGAGGCAGGGGAGCTCCTACAATGAGCAGTTCTTC,CAWRQGSSYNEQFF
TRBJ2-7,-,TRBV5-4,-,TGTGCCAGCAGCTCAACGGGACGGTTGTACGAGCAGTACTTC,CASSSTGRLYEQYF
TRBJ2-7,-,TRBV27,TRBD2,TGTGCCAGCAGTCCCCGGGGCCTAGCGGGGAACGAGCAGTACTTC,CASSPRGLAGNEQYF
TRBJ1-1,once,TRBV20-1,-,TGCAGTGCTAGGAGCGGGGCGGCGAACACTGAAGCTTTCTTT,CSARSGAANTEAFF
TRBJ2-7,once,TRBV4-1,TRBD2,TGCGCCAGCAGCCAAGATTCACTAGCGGGGGGTGCGCAGTACTTC,CASSQDSLAGGAQYF
TRBJ2-5,-,TRBV5-1,TRBD2,TGCGCCAGCAGCTTCGGACTAGGCCAAGAGACCCAGTACTTC,CASSFGLGQETQYF
TRBJ2-5,-,TRBV12-3/TRBV12-4,TRBD2,TGTGCCAGCAGCTCCCAGACTAGCGGGGGGGGTCGGGCCCAGTACTTC,CASSSQTSGGGRAQYF
TRBJ2-7,-,TRBV29-1,-,TGCAGCGTTGAAAGTCCGGGAGAGCAGTACTTC,CSVESPGEQYF
TRBJ1-6,-,TRBV2,-,TGTGCCAGCAGGACAGAATCATCCAGGAATTCACCCCTCCACTTT,CASRTESSRNSPLHF
TRBJ2-3,-,TRBV7-9,-,TGTGCCAGCAGCGGGATCCTAGAGAGCACAGATACGCAGTATTTT,CASSGILESTDTQYF
TRBJ1-1,few,TRBV7-9,-,TGTGCCAGCGCTCGCACGGAAGCTTTCTTT,CASARTEAFF
TRBJ2-2,-,TRBV7-2,-,TGTGCCAGCAGCTTAGCTGGGGCAGACACCGGGGAGCTGTTTTTT,CASSLAGADTGELFF
TRBJ2-7,few,TRBV5-4,-,TGTGCCAGCAGCTTGGAAGGGTCTGGGAGCGAGCAGTACTTC,CASSLEGSGSEQYF
TRBJ2-7,-,TRBV29-1,-,TGCAGCGCTGGGGCAGCCCAGTGGTACGAGCAGTACTTC,CSAGAAQWYEQYF
TRBJ2-3,-,TRBV11-1,-,TGTGCCAGCAGCGGGGGCCTGTGGGGGGCCGGAGATACGCAGTATTTT,CASSGGLWGAGDTQYF
TRBJ2-7,-,TRBV7-9,-,TGTGCCAGCACCCTCACCTTGGACGAGCAGTACTTC,CASTLTLDEQYF
TRBJ2-7,-,TRBV29-1,-,TGCAGCGTTCAAGGGCTTTACGAGCAGTACTTC,CSVQGLYEQYF
TRBJ2-7,once,TRBV11-1,-,TGTGCCAGCAGCCCACCCGGGACTTCACGCTACGAGCAGTACTTC,CASSPPGTSRYEQYF
TRBJ1-2,-,TRBV23-1,-,TGCGCCAGCAGTCAAAAAGACACGGAAGTTAACTATGGCTACACCTTC,CASSQKDTEVNYGYTF
TRBJ2-3,-,TRBV7-2,-,TGTGCCAGCAGCTCAAAGGGGGGGGGCCCCACAGATACGCAGTATTTT,CASSSKGGGPTDTQYF
TRBJ1-4,few,TRBV6-5,-,TGTGCCAGCAGTTACACCCTAGGGTATGAAAAACTGTTTTTT,CASSYTLGYEKLFF
TRBJ2-1,-,TRBV19,TRBD1,TGTGCCAGTAGCTCAGGGGGCAATGAGCAGTTCTTC,CASSSGGNEQFF
TRBJ2-1,-,TRBV7-8,TRBD2,TGTGCCAGCAGGAGACTAGCGGGAGAACTTGTCAATGAGCAGTTCTTC,CASRRLAGELVNEQFF
TRBJ2-3,-,TRBV7-2,-,TGTGCCAGCAGCCCCCTTAAGGGGGAGGGTACGCAGTATTTT,CASSPLKGEGTQYF
TRBJ2-1,-,TRBV25-1,-,TGTGCCAGCAGTCATCAGGGCCCAAGCTCCTACAATGAGCAGTTCTTC,CASSHQGPSSYNEQFF
TRBJ2-3,-,TRBV3-1,TRBD2,TGTGCCAGCAGCCAAGGACTAGCGGGAGATAGCACAGATACGCAGTATTTT,CASSQGLAGDSTDTQYF
TRBJ2-7,few,TRBV11-2,-,TGTGCCAGCAGAGTGCCAGGACGGCCTGGGGAGCAGTACTTC,CASRVPGRPGEQYF
TRBJ2-7,-,TRBV19,-,TGTGCCAGTAGTGCGGGACACCGGAGCTCCTACGAGCAGTACTTC,CASSAGHRSSYEQYF
TRBJ2-3,-,TRBV20-1,-,TGCAGTGCTAGAGTTCCGAGGACAGATACGCAGTATTTT,CSARVPRTDTQYF
TRBJ2-2,-,TRBV5-1,-,TGCGCCAGCAGCTTCGAGACAGCGAACACCGGGGAGCTGTTTTTT,CASSFETANTGELFF
TRBJ1-1,-,TRBV18,TRBD1,TGTGCCAGCTCACAAAACCCGACAGGGGTTGGGACTGAAGCTTTCTTT,CASSQNPTGVGTEAFF
TRBJ1-2,-,TRBV12-3/TRBV12-4,-,TGTGCCAGCAGTCCCTACCGGGACCGGCAAGGCTACACCTTC,CASSPYRDRQGYTF
TRBJ1-6,-,TRBV3-1,TRBD1,TGTGCCAGCAGCTTCAGACAGGGAAATTCACCCCTCCACTTT,CASSFRQGNSPLHF
TRBJ2-1,-,TRBV6-5,-,TGTGCCAGCAGCATCCGTGGGCAACGTGAGCAGTTCTTC,CASSIRGQREQFF
TRBJ1-1,-,TRBV3-1,-,TGTGCCAGCAGGGAAACAGGACCCAACACTGAAGCTTTCTTT,CASRETGPNTEAFF
TRBJ2-7,-,TRBV12-3/TRBV12-4,TRBD1,TGTGCCAGCAGTTTAGGACCCGACAGGGACTACGAGCAGTACTTC,CASSLGPDRDYEQYF
TRBJ1-5,once,TRBV29-1,-,TGCAGCACGGGAGACCGGAATCAGCCCCAGCATTTT,CSTGDRNQPQHF
TRBJ1-1,-,TRBV19,-,TGTGCCAGTAGTATAGATCAGACAACGAACACTGAAGCTTTCTTT,CASSIDQTTNTEAFF
TRBJ1-4,-,TRBV25-1,-,TGTGCCAGCAGTGTCGGGTGGGCAACTAATGAAAAACTGTTTTTT,CASSVGWATNEKLFF
TRBJ2-5,-,TRBV5-6,-,TGTGCCAGCAGCTTGTACGCCCGAGAGACCCAGTACTTC,CASSLYARETQYF
TRBJ2-7,-,TRBV18,-,TGTGCCAGCTCACTGCGAGGGGGAGAGGAGCAGTACTTC,CASSLRGGEEQYF